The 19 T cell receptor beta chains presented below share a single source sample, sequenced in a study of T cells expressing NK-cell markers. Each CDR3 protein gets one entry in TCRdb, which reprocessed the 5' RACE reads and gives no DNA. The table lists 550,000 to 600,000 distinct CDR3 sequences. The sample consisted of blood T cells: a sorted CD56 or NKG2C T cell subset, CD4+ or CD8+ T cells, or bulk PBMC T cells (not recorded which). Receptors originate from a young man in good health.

The CDR3 is CASSPFLYEQYF. The rearrangement joins TRBV12-3 or TRBV12-4 to TRBJ2-7. The CDR3 contains 12 residues.

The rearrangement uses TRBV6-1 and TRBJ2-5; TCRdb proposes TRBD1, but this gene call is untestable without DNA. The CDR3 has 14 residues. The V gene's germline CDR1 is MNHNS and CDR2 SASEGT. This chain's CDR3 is CASSLGPSQETQYF.

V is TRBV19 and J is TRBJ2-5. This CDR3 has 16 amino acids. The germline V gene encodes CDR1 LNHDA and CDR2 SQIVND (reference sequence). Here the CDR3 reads CASSMRQNLYQETQYF. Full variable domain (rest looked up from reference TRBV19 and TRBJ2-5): DGGITQSPKYLFRKEGQNVTLSCEQNLNHDAMYWYRQDPGQGLRLIYYSQIVNDFQKGDIAEGYSVSREKKESFPLTVTSAQKNPTAFYLCASSMRQNLYQETQYFGPGTRLLVL.

CDR3 amino acids: CASSLDLKGSEQFF. This chain connects TRBV12-3 or TRBV12-4 to TRBJ2-1. CDR3 length: 14 residues.

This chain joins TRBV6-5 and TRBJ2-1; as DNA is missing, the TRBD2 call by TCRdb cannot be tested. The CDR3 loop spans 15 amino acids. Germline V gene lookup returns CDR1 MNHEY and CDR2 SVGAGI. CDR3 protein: CASRSSGGRYNEQFF.

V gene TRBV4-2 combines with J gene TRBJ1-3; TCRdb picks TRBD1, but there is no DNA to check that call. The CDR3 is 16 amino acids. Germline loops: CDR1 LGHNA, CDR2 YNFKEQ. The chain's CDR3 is CASSQDRTASGNTIYF.

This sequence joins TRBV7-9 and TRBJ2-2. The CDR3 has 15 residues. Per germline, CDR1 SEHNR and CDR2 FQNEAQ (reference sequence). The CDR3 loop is CASSFQFKDTGELFF.

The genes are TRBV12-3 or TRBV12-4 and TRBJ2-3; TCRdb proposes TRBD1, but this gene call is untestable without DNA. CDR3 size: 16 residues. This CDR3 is CASSPSVGGSGDTQYF.

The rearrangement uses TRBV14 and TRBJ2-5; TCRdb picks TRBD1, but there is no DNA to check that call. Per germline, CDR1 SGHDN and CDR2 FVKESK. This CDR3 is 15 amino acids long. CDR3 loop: CASSRLGQAQETQYF.

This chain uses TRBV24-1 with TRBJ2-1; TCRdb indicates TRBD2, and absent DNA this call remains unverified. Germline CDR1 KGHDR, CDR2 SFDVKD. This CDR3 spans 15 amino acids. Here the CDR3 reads CATSDRSGLWGEQFF.

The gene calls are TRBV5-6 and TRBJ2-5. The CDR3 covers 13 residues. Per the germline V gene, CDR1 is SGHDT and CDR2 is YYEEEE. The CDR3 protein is CASNRGVQETQYF.

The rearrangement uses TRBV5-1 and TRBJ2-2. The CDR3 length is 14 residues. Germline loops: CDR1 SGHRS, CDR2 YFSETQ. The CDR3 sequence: CASKKPDPTGELFF.

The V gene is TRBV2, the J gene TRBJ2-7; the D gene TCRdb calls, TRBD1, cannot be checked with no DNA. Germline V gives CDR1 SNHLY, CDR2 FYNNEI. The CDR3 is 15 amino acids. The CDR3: CASSVTGHLTYEQYF.

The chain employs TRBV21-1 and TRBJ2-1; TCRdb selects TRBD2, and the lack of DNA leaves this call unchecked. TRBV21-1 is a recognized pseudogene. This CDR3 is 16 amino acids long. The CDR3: CASTPLNRDYYNEQFF.

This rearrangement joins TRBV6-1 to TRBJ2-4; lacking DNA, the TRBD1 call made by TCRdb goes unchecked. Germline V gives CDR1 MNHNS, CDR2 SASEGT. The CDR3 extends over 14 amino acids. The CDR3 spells CASIPPGQKNIQYF.

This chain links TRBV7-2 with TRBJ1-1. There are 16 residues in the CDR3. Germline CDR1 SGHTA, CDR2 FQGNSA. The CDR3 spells CASSSRSVLLNTEAFF.

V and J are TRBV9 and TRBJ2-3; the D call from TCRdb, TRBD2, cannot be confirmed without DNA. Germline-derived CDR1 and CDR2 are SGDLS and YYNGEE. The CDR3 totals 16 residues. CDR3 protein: CASTPEKAGVSDTQYF.

CDR3: CASSNRASSYEQYF. The V call is TRBV5-1, the J call TRBJ2-7; TCRdb gives TRBD1 as the D gene, but with no DNA this cannot be confirmed. The CDR3 extends over 14 amino acids. The germline CDR1 and CDR2 sequences are SGHRS and YFSETQ.

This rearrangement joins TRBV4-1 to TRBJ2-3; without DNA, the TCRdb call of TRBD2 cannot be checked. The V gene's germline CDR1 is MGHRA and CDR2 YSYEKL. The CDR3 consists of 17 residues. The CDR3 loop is CASSLSEGGAGTDTQYF.